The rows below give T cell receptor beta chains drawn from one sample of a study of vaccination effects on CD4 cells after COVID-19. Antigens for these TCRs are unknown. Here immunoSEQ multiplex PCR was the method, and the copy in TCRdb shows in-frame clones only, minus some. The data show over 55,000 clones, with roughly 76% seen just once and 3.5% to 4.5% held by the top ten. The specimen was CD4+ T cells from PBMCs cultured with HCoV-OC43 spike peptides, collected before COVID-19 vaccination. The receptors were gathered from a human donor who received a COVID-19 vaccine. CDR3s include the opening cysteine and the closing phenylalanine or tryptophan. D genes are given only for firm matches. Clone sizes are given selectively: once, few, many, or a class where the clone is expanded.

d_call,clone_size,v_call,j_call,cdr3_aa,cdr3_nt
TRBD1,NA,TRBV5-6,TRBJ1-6,CASSSPGQGSSPLHF,TGTGCCAGCAGCTCCCCGGGACAGGGAAGTTCACCCCTCCACTTT
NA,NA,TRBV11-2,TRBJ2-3,CASTLGGVIARRVGDTQYF,TGTGCCAGCACCCTTGGCGGGGTCATCGCCCGCCGAGTTGGGGATACGCAGTATTTT
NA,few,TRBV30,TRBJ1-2,CAWSRQSLYGYTF,TGTGCCTGGAGTCGCCAGTCTCTCTATGGCTACACCTTC
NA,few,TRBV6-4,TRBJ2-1,CASSFSGDRYNEQFF,TGTGCCAGTAGTTTTAGCGGAGATAGATACAATGAGCAGTTCTTC
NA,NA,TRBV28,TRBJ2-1,CASLSRGGSYNEQFF,TGTGCCAGCCTTTCCAGGGGCGGCTCCTACAATGAGCAGTTCTTC
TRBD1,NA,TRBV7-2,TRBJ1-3,CASSATGGGGNTIYF,TGTGCCAGCAGCGCGACAGGGGGAGGTGGAAACACCATATATTTT
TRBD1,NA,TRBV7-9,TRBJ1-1,CASSFGGDRGNTEAFF,TGTGCCAGCAGCTTCGGGGGGGACAGGGGAAACACTGAAGCTTTCTTT
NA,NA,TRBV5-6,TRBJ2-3,CASSLDPGVNTDTQYF,TGTGCCAGCAGCTTGGACCCGGGGGTGAACACAGATACGCAGTATTTT
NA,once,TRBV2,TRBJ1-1,CASRTAENTEAFF,TGTGCCAGCAGGACGGCGGAGAACACTGAAGCTTTCTTT
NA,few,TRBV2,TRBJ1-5,CASSEDGNLRPQHF,TGTGCCAGCAGTGAAGACGGCAACCTGAGGCCCCAGCATTTT
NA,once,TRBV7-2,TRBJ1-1,CASSLGRPNTEAFF,TGTGCCAGCAGCTTGGGTCGTCCGAACACTGAAGCTTTCTTT
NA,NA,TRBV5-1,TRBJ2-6,CASSLTLSGANVLTF,TGCGCCAGCAGCTTAACATTATCTGGGGCCAACGTCCTGACTTTC
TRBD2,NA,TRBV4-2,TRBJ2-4,CASSQDGGGVGNIQYF,TGTGCCAGCAGCCAAGACGGGGGGGGAGTAGGAAACATTCAGTACTTC
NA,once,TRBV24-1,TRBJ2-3,CATSGGPLTDTQYF,TGTGCCACCAGCGGGGGGCCCCTCACAGATACGCAGTATTTT
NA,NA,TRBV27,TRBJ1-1,CASSSSTLEAFF,TGTGCCAGCAGTTCCTCGACACTTGAAGCTTTCTTT
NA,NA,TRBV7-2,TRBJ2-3,CASSLGVRGPPDTQYF,TGTGCCAGCAGCTTAGGAGTACGAGGACCACCAGATACGCAGTATTTT
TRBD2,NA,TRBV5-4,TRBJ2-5,CASSQRTSGQETQYF,TGTGCCAGCAGCCAACGGACTAGCGGGCAAGAGACCCAGTACTTC
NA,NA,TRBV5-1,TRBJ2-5,CASSLGAATWQETQYF,TGCGCCAGCAGCTTGGGGGCAGCTACCTGGCAAGAGACCCAGTACTTC
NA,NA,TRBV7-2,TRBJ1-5,CASSLTRINQPQHF,TGTGCCAGCAGCTTGACTAGGATCAATCAGCCCCAGCATTTT
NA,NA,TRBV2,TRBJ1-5,CASSDRGQPQHF,TGTGCCAGCAGTGATAGGGGACAGCCCCAGCATTTT
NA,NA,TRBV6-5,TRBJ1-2,CASKREGGAYGYTF,TGTGCCAGCAAGAGAGAGGGGGGGGCTTATGGCTACACCTTC
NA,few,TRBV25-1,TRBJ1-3,CASSTHSGNTIYF,TGTGCCAGCAGTACACATTCTGGAAACACCATATATTTT
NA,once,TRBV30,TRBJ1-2,CAWSPTGRNGYTF,TGTGCCTGGAGTCCTACAGGACGTAATGGCTACACCTTC
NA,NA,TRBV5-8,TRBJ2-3,CASPAWVGVEDTQYF,TGTGCCAGCCCAGCTTGGGTGGGGGTCGAAGATACGCAGTATTTT
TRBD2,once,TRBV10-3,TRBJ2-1,CAISVGGLASYNEQFF,TGTGCCATCAGTGTCGGGGGGTTGGCCTCCTACAATGAGCAGTTCTTC
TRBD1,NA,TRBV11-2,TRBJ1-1,CASSTEGTAMNTEAFF,TGTGCCAGCAGTACAGAAGGGACAGCTATGAACACTGAAGCTTTCTTT
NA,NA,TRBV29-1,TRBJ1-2,CSVRESGDGYTF,TGCAGCGTACGCGAATCGGGTGATGGCTACACCTTC
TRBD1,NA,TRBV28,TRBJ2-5,CASSYPDIWDRGSTETQYF,TGTGCCAGCAGTTACCCTGATATTTGGGACAGGGGGTCCACCGAGACCCAGTACTTC
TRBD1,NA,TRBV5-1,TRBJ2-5,CASSSGTEETQYF,TGCGCCAGCAGCTCTGGGACAGAGGAGACCCAGTACTTC
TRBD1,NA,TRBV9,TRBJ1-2,CASSPIDRALVGYTF,TGTGCCAGCAGCCCAATAGACAGGGCGTTGGTAGGCTACACCTTC
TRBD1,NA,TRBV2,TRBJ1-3,CASAAGGSGNTIYF,TGTGCCAGCGCGGCAGGGGGAAGTGGAAACACCATATATTTT
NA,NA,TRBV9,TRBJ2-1,CASTSTPSGSPYNEQFF,TGTGCCAGCACCTCGACCCCCTCCGGGAGTCCCTACAATGAGCAGTTCTTC
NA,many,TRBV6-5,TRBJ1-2,CASSSWGEKVGYTF,TGTGCCAGCAGTTCCTGGGGGGAAAAGGTTGGCTACACCTTC
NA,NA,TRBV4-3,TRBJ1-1,CASSQGTRENTEAFF,TGCGCCAGCAGCCAAGGAACGCGCGAGAACACTGAAGCTTTCTTT
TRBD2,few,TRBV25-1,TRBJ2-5,CASSASGQETQYF,TGTGCCAGCAGTGCTAGCGGGCAAGAGACCCAGTACTTC
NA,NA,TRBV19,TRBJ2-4,CASTRTDNPVQYF,TGTGCCAGTACGAGGACAGATAATCCAGTTCAGTACTTC
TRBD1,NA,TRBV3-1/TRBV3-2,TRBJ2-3,CASSPLGQVTDTQYF,TGTGCCAGCAGCCCCCTGGGACAGGTCACAGATACGCAGTATTTT
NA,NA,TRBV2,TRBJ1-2,CASTLVGLNGYTF,TGTGCCAGCACATTGGTTGGGCTGAATGGCTACACCTTC
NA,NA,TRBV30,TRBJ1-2,CAWRWGRANYGYTF,TGTGCCTGGAGATGGGGCAGGGCCAACTATGGCTACACCTTC
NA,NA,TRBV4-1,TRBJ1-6,CASSQTGAGTKGLAPLHF,TGCGCCAGCAGCCAAACGGGGGCCGGGACAAAAGGCCTCGCGCCCCTCCACTTT
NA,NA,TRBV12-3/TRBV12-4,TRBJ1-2,CASSLGGGDGYTF,TGTGCCAGCAGTTTGGGGGGAGGAGATGGCTACACCTTC
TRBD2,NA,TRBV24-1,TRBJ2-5,CATSDRGGRETQYF,TGTGCCACCAGTGATCGGGGGGGACGAGAGACCCAGTACTTC
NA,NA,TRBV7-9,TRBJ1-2,CASSLATPLNYGYTF,TGTGCCAGCAGCTTAGCCACTCCACTTAACTATGGCTACACCTTC
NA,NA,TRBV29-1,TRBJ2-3,CSVRSSTDTQYF,TGCAGCGTTCGGAGTAGCACAGATACGCAGTATTTT
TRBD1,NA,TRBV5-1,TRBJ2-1,CASSDPGQGNEQFF,TGCGCCAGCAGCGACCCGGGACAGGGGAATGAGCAGTTCTTC
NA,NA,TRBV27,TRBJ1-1,CASSLSKRQPEAFF,TGTGCCAGCAGTTTATCGAAGAGACAGCCTGAAGCTTTCTTT
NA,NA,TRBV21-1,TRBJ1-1,CASSLGRREMNTEAFF,TGTGCCAGCTCCCTTGGGAGGCGGGAGATGAACACTGAAGCTTTCTTT
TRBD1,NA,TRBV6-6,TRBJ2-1,CASVGADRGNEQFF,TGTGCCAGTGTCGGAGCGGACAGGGGCAATGAGCAGTTCTTC
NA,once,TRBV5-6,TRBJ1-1,CASSLEGSAGALRTEAFF,TGTGCCAGCAGCTTGGAGGGCTCGGCAGGGGCCCTTCGCACTGAAGCTTTCTTT
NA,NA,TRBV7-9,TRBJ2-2,CASSFPFRNTGELFF,TGTGCCAGCAGCTTCCCTTTCAGGAACACCGGGGAGCTGTTTTTT
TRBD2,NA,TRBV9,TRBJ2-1,CASSVVGTMGEQFF,TGTGCCAGCAGCGTAGTGGGGACTATGGGCGAGCAGTTCTTC
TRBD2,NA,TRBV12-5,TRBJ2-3,CASGRTSGGGTDTQYF,TGTGCTAGTGGAAGGACTAGCGGGGGGGGGACAGATACGCAGTATTTT
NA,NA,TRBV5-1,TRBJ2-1,CASSIGQWYNEQFF,TGCGCCAGCAGTATCGGACAGTGGTACAATGAGCAGTTCTTC
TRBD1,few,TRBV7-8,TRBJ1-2,CASSAGQGAGYGYTF,TGTGCCAGCAGCGCCGGTCAGGGGGCGGGGTATGGCTACACCTTC
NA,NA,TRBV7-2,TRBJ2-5,CASSLAGETQYF,TGTGCCAGCAGCTTAGCTGGAGAGACCCAGTACTTC
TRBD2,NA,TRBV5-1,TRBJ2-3,CASSLTRGGRGDTQYF,TGCGCCAGCAGCTTGACACGGGGGGGCCGGGGAGATACGCAGTATTTT
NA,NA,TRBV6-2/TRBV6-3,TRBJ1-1,CASSRGQPNTEAFF,TGTGCCAGCAGCCGAGGACAGCCAAACACTGAAGCTTTCTTT
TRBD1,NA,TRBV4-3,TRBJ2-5,CASSRGQGLAETQYF,TGCGCCAGCAGCCGTGGACAGGGGCTTGCAGAGACCCAGTACTTC
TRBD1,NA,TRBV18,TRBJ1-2,CASSLMDRARGYTF,TGTGCCAGCTCACTCATGGACAGGGCGCGCGGCTACACCTTC
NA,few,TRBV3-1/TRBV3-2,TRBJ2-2,CASSRPGVTTGELFF,TGTGCCAGCAGCCGGCCCGGGGTCACGACCGGGGAGCTGTTTTTT